This entry describes one TCR beta chain. This may stem from a read error, because a much larger clone lies one nucleotide away. The sample originates from a study of neurological immune-mediated disorders. A total of 2 million PBMCs stored at -80 degrees C provided the unsorted libraries. 5'RACE employing 10-nucleotide random UMIs yielded the cDNA. Each CDR3 protein is one row after TCRdb ran MiXCR on the 5' RACE reads. In the table there are approximately 100,000 distinct CDR3 sequences, approximately 3.3% of which are singletons. The V end was cut by 2 bases, the J end by 7 bases, with 12 bases between. CDR1 and CDR2 from the germline V gene are SNHLY and FYNNEI. CDR3 length: 14 residues.

The chain links TRBV2 to TRBJ1-3; unclear D gene. The sequence was collected from a woman aged 18-29 years with multiple sclerosis. Sequences were obtained from PBMCs. CDR3 coding DNA: TGTGCCAGCAGTGAATCGAAGGCAGTGAACACCATATATTTT. The encoded protein is CASSESKAVNTIYF.